One TCR beta chain is described in this entry. This record belongs to a study of blood T cell repertoires in COVID-19. Study information: There were acute and convalescent COVID-19 samples, and they came from the United States, Italy and Spain. Sources were T cells, B-cell-depleted T cells, or PBMCs; the material itself was cDNA or gDNA.

The data were produced by immunoSEQ multiplex PCR, yet TCRdb's version contains in-frame clones alone and is incomplete. The profile covers about 230,000 clones, with about 83% appearing a single time and around 7.2% taken by the ten largest. The CDR3 is 14 residues long. Germline V gene lookup returns CDR1 SNHLY and CDR2 FYNNEI. With 6 bases clipped from V and 0 bases from J, the junction kept 4 bases outside the gene matches. The material sequenced was peripheral blood. The V and J genes are TRBV2 and TRBJ1-1; 7 nucleotides agree with TRBD1. The origin of this receptor is a woman in her fifties or sixties with acute or convalescent COVID-19. This CDR3 reads CASSVDRVNTEAFF. The CDR3 DNA reads as TGTGCCAGCAGCGTAGACAGGGTGAACACTGAAGCTTTCTTT.